This paragraph reports one T cell receptor beta chain. Its cognate antigen has yet to be identified. Base quality data are lacking; no much larger clone is found one base away. The CDR3 starts with the cysteine, ends with the phenylalanine, and has 15 residues. Of all the DNA, just the CDR3 is kept, 45 bases in frame from base 1. V is pared back by 1 base and J by 4 bases, with 13 bases lying between the germline termini. Sequences MGHRA (CDR1) and YSYEKL (CDR2) are obtained from the germline V gene. The donors were healthy, HIV-negative adults with no recently reported acute infections or vaccinations. All donors were Caucasian adults living in Nashville, Tennessee, USA. For unsorted samples, about 90 million PBMCs were counted and genomic DNA was extracted with the QIAamp DNA Blood Mini kit. Blood was obtained by leukapheresis, after which PBMCs were separated by Ficoll-Histopaque density gradient centrifugation and cryopreserved in liquid nitrogen vapor phase.

Using the deep immunoSEQ assay, multiplex PCR amplified TCR CDR3 regions from genomic DNA. Genomic DNA extracted from each cell subset was distributed evenly over all wells of several immunoSEQ 96-well plates, and each plate served as one replicate. For unsorted PBMC, 250 to 350 ng genomic DNA, equal to roughly 33,000 T cell genomes, was loaded into each replicate PCR. Ten immunoSEQ deep assay plates were used to sequence the unsorted PBMC genomic DNA. Purified libraries were quantified with a Qubit 3.0 fluorometer, sized on a Bioanalyzer 2100, and re-quantified with the KAPA Library Quantification kit. A separate single-read 150-cycle Illumina NextSeq 550 flow cell was used to sequence each immunoSEQ 96-well plate. In the authors' own workflow: The immunoSEQ output contained only junctional sequences without quality scores, so filtering could not match that applied to full-length reads. To assign V/J genes and CDR3, sequences were annotated using PyIR, a Python wrapper for IgBLAST v1.9, with IMGT germline references. Reads with weak V/J assignments (E-value above 1e-6), missing CDR3, stop codons, out-of-frame junctions, or ambiguous translated residues were removed. V3J clonotypes were defined as sequences sharing an identical inferred V gene, J gene, and CDR3 amino acid sequence. To compute the percentage overlap between repertoires, the number of shared unique clonotypes was divided by the size of the smaller repertoire. Repertoire richness was assessed with RTK rarefaction, the Chao1 estimator, and Recon v2.1 estimates of unobserved clonotypes. TCRdb retrieved this table from immuneACCESS and kept in-frame rearrangements only. Not all clones are present; in checked studies, unresolved V genes account for under half, and no reason is known for the remainder. V and J calls plus clone size are reproduced from that table; the DNA served to infer D and trimming. For this sample the table gives more than 450,000 clones, of which 79% were detected only once. The ten biggest clones cover under 15% of the sample.

This entry comes from a study of shared clonotypes between healthy human individuals (dated by TCRdb to between 2020 and 2021). Looking at the study overall: A couple of women and a few men aged 18 to 49 years were included in the cohort. To estimate repertoire size and how much clonotype sharing occurs between individuals, the study deeply sequenced the blood TCR repertoires of about five healthy adults. To increase sequencing depth and limit assay-specific biases, different laboratories used diverse techniques to prepare libraries and sequence TCR repertoires. Per donor, leukapheresis produced somewhere between about 0.94 and 9.5 billion PBMCs.

Results the study describes overall, beyond this receptor: Sampling was limited to blood, and TCR repertoires in tissue likely differ from TCR repertoires in blood. The genetic and exposure-history diversity represented was limited by the small number of donors. Pairwise subsampling indicated that sequencing depth was expected to affect the degree of clonotype sharing among donors.

Sequenced sample: PBMCs. The receptor's source is a woman aged 40-49 years in good health. Some clones in this sample may be carry-over from other donors' samples. The chain employs TRBV4-1 and TRBJ1-2; TRBD1 is perhaps the D gene, given 5 matching bases. DNA sequence: TGCGCCAGCAGCCAAGGGGACGCCGCAACCTATGGCTACACCTTC. Protein translation: CASSQGDAATYGYTF.